The 28 T cell receptor beta chains in this list originate from one sample, sequenced in a study of T cell repertoires in cytomegalovirus infection. MiXCR was run by TCRdb on the reads, yielding one entry per CDR3 protein. This table has about 360,000 distinct CDR3 sequences, about a sixth appearing once. Sequencing was performed on PBMCs. These receptors were obtained from a human donor in good health (CMV status not recorded). Some clones in this sample may be carry-over from other donors' samples.

In this sample, this clonotype turned up once. The chain couples TRBV7-8 to TRBJ2-1, with 9 bases lining up with TRBD2. Germline lookup yields CDR1 SGHVS and CDR2 FQNEAQ. The junction had 21 bases not matched to a gene; V was cut back by 1 base and J by 2 bases. This CDR3 is built from 22 residues. CDR3 coding DNA: TGTGCCAGCAGCTTAGTTTGGGGGGGGCAAGGGATCTCTAGCGGGGCCTACAATGAGCAGTTCTTC. Amino acids: CASSLVWGGQGISSGAYNEQFF. The whole variable domain, filled in from reference TRBV7-8 and TRBJ2-1, reads GAGVSQSPRYKVAKRGQDVALRCDPISGHVSLFWYQQALGQGPEFLTYFQNEAQLDKSGLPSDRFFAERPEGSVSTLKIQRTQQEDSAVYLCASSLVWGGQGISSGAYNEQFFGPGTRLTVL.

This clonotype showed up many times. This chain joins TRBV12-5 and TRBJ1-1; no clear D. Trimming took 1 base from V and 1 from J, leaving 7 bases between them. The CDR3 spans 14 residues. CDR1 and CDR2 from the germline V gene are LGHNT and FRNRAP. CDR3 sequence: CASGLGRRNTEAFF. The CDR3 region has the DNA TGTGCTAGTGGTTTGGGCCGACGGAACACTGAAGCTTTCTTT. Variable domain in full (rest from reference TRBV12-5 and TRBJ1-1): DARVTQTPRHKVTEMGQEVTMRCQPILGHNTVFWYRQTMMQGLELLAYFRNRAPLDDSGMPKDRFSAEMPDATLATLKIQPSEPRDSAVYFCASGLGRRNTEAFFGQGTRLTVV.

V and J are TRBV6-2 or TRBV6-3 and TRBJ2-1; D uncertain. The V end lost 4 bases, the J end lost 8 bases, and 15 bases lay between the germline ends. The CDR3 sequence is 14 residues long. Germline CDR1 and CDR2: MNHEY and SVGEGT. The CDR3 DNA reads TGTGCCAGCAGTTTTACCGGGCCCCCGGATGAGCAGTTCTTC. It yields the protein CASSFTGPPDEQFF.

At least ten counts were recorded for this clonotype. The chain combines TRBV7-2 with TRBJ1-5; 10 nucleotides match TRBD1. Germline trimming cut 5 bases from V and 2 bases from J; bases unmatched to any gene: 6. The germline CDR1 and CDR2 sequences are SGHTA and FQGNSA. The CDR3 consists of 16 residues. This CDR3 is CASSPRTGGGNQPQHF. The CDR3, as DNA: TGTGCCAGCAGCCCTCGGACAGGGGGAGGCAATCAGCCCCAGCATTTT.

This clonotype occurred a few times. This chain connects TRBV7-2 to TRBJ2-1, with D maybe TRBD2 (6 bases). The germline V and J ends were trimmed by 3 bases and 11 bases, with 11 bases remaining between them. This CDR3 spans 12 amino acids. From germline, CDR1 is SGHTA and CDR2 FQGNSA. The CDR3 region is CASSLREIKQFF. In DNA, the CDR3 is TGTGCCAGCAGCTTGCGGGAAATAAAGCAGTTCTTC. The variable domain in full, with the rest retrieved from reference TRBV7-2 and TRBJ2-1, is GAGVSQSPSNKVTEKGKDVELRCDPISGHTALYWYRQSLGQGLEFLIYFQGNSAPDKSGLPSDRFSAERTGGSVSTLTIQRTQQEDSAVYLCASSLREIKQFFGPGTRLTVL.

There are a few counts of this clonotype. The chain combines TRBV19 with TRBJ1-5, with TRBD1 matching 7 bases. Germline V gene sequence: CDR1 LNHDA, CDR2 SQIVND (reference sequence). Trimming at V came to 5 bases and at J to 3 bases, leaving 7 bases not matched to a gene. The length of the CDR3 is 15 residues. In DNA form, the CDR3 reads TGTGCCAGTAGTTTAAGGACAGGCCACAATCAGCCCCAGCATTTT. Protein sequence: CASSLRTGHNQPQHF.

This clonotype was seen a few times. The V gene is TRBV19, the J gene TRBJ2-4; D ambiguous. V was cut by 3 bases and J by 8 bases, with 14 bases left in between. This CDR3 spans 14 amino acids. Germline-derived CDR1 and CDR2 are LNHDA and SQIVND (reference sequence). CDR3 in amino acids: CASSMSGYGDIQYF. CDR3 sequence (DNA): TGTGCCAGTAGTATGTCCGGGTACGGAGACATTCAGTACTTC.

The chain has TRBV5-4 and TRBJ2-5; D is perhaps TRBD1 (6 bases). V was pared by 6 bases and J by 3 bases, with 12 bases between. Germline CDR1 reads SGHNT; CDR2 reads YYREEE (reference sequence). This CDR3 contains 13 residues. CDR3 in amino acids: CASMKDRKETQYF. For the CDR3, the DNA is TGTGCCAGCATGAAAGACAGGAAAGAGACCCAGTACTTC.

At least ten counts were recorded for this clonotype. The CDR3 nucleotides read TGTGCCAGCAGCCTTAGGTTTGGTACTGAAGCTTTCTTT. Protein product: CASSLRFGTEAFF. The chain recombines TRBV7-8 with TRBJ1-1, with unresolved D. The CDR3 runs to 13 residues. Trimming removed 5 bases from V and 5 bases from J, with 12 bases in between. Germline CDR1 is SGHVS and CDR2 is FQNEAQ.

The rearrangement links TRBV5-4 to TRBJ1-4, with D perhaps matching TRBD1 (5 bases). The CDR3 sequence is 13 residues long. The V gene lost 4 bases and the J gene lost 5 bases, with 9 bases spanning the gap. Per the germline V gene, CDR1 is SGHNT and CDR2 is YYREEE (reference sequence). CDR3 sequence: CASSGAGNEKLFF. The CDR3 bases are TGTGCCAGCAGCGGGGCAGGGAATGAAAAACTGTTTTTT. The full variable domain, with the rest looked up from reference TRBV5-4 and TRBJ1-4, is ETGVTQSPTHLIKTRGQQVTLRCSSQSGHNTVSWYQQALGQGPQFIFQYYREEENGRGNFPPRFSGLQFPNYSSELNVNALELDDSALYLCASSGAGNEKLFFGSGTQLSVL.

This clonotype was observed a few times. This rearrangement joins TRBV6-6 to TRBJ1-1; the match to TRBD1 covers 11 bases. The V gene's germline CDR1 is MNHNY and CDR2 SVGAGI (reference sequence). The CDR3 runs 18 residues. Trimming took 7 bases from V and 4 from J; bases not matched to a gene: 17. The CDR3 DNA reads as TGTGCCAGCACCCAACCGAGGACAGGGGGCGCCTGGGGCACTGAAGCTTTCTTT. This translates into CASTQPRTGGAWGTEAFF.

The V gene is TRBV6-6, the J gene TRBJ2-2; 7 positions match TRBD2. This CDR3 has 16 residues. Unmatched junction bases numbered 7, after V lost 6 bases and J lost 0 bases. Germline CDR1 MNHNY, CDR2 SVGAGI (reference sequence). CDR3 nucleotides: TGTGCCAGCAGCGCACCTAGCGGTTCGAACACCGGGGAGCTGTTTTTT. This translates into CASSAPSGSNTGELFF.

This clonotype was counted ten times or more. The chain employs TRBV7-6 and TRBJ2-2, with TRBD2 matching over 7 bases. The J segment lost 6 bases and the V segment lost 8 bases, leaving 15 bases of the junction unmatched. Germline V lookup: CDR1 SGHVS, CDR2 FNYEAQ. The CDR3 runs to 16 residues. In DNA, the CDR3 is TGTGCCAGCGGGGGAGGGGTCGCACCTCCCCCCGGGGAGCTGTTTTTT. The encoded protein is CASGGGVAPPPGELFF.

This clonotype was counted only a few times. The chain recombines TRBV29-1 with TRBJ2-7; unclear D gene. Germline CDR1 SQVTM, CDR2 ANQGSEA. The CDR3 loop spans 12 amino acids. Trimming left V 4 bases short and J 0 bases short, with 7 bases between. CDR3 in amino acids: CSVGPSSYEQYF. The CDR3 DNA reads TGCAGCGTTGGGCCGAGCTCCTACGAGCAGTACTTC.

The rearrangement uses TRBV29-1 and TRBJ2-5; D gene uncertain. V was shortened by 4 bases and J by 1 base, with 10 bases between the two germline ends. Looked up from germline, CDR1 is SQVTM and CDR2 is ANQGSEA. The CDR3 is 13 amino acids. The CDR3 loop is CSVVEGPQETQYF. As DNA, the CDR3 is TGCAGCGTTGTTGAAGGACCCCAAGAGACCCAGTACTTC. Variable domain in full (rest from reference TRBV29-1 and TRBJ2-5): SAVISQKPSRDICQRGTSLTIQCQVDSQVTMMFWYRQQPGQSLTLIATANQGSEATYESGFVIDKFPISRPNLTFSTLTVSNMSPEDSSIYLCSVVEGPQETQYFGPGTRLLVL.

This clonotype was seen many times. V gene TRBV28 combines with J gene TRBJ2-5; 8 bases line up with TRBD1. The germline V gene has CDR1 MDHEN and CDR2 SYDVKM. The V segment lost 6 bases and the J segment 2 bases; nucleotides outside the gene matches: 11. The CDR3 runs 16 residues. The DNA for the CDR3 is TGTGCCAGCAGGAGGGGACCAGGGACAGGACAAGAGACCCAGTACTTC. It is translated as CASRRGPGTGQETQYF.

This clonotype was detected ten times or more. The rearrangement joins TRBV28 to TRBJ2-5; unclear D gene. The V gene's germline CDR1 is MDHEN and CDR2 SYDVKM. The CDR3 loop spans 12 amino acids. V was clipped by 3 bases and J by 6 bases, with 8 bases between them. The DNA for the CDR3 is TGTGCCAGCAGTTTTATAACCCAGACCCAGTACTTC. Residues: CASSFITQTQYF.

Here the CDR3 DNA reads TGCAGTGCCACGGACAGGGGGAACGAGCAGTACTTC. Residues: CSATDRGNEQYF. V usage is TRBV20-1 and J usage is TRBJ2-7; TRBD1 aligns across 10 bases. V gave up 6 bases and J gave up 5 bases; unmatched junction bases: 4. There are 12 residues in the CDR3. The germline gives CDR1 DFQATT, CDR2 SNEGSKA (reference sequence).

This clonotype has ten or more counts. The chain is built from TRBV7-2 and TRBJ2-3, with D uncertain. Between the trimmed V and J ends, which lost 3 bases and 6 bases, there was a span of 7 bases. This CDR3 is built from 12 residues. Looked up from germline, CDR1 is SGHTA and CDR2 is FQGNSA. The CDR3 coding sequence is TGTGCCAGCAGCTTCTCACCGGATACGCAGTATTTT. Protein product: CASSFSPDTQYF.

This rearrangement joins TRBV20-1 to TRBJ1-1, with D possibly being TRBD1 (6 bases). Trimming removed 0 bases from V and 4 bases from J, with 18 bases in between. Germline CDR1 and CDR2: DFQATT and SNEGSKA (reference sequence). The CDR3 loop spans 16 amino acids. CDR3 nucleotide sequence: TGCAGTGCTAGAGACACGGAGGATTGGGGGGCCACTGAAGCTTTCTTT. This sequence encodes CSARDTEDWGATEAFF.

DNA of the CDR3: TGTGCCAGCAGTCGCGGGGGACCGAACACTGAAGCTTTCTTT. It yields the protein CASSRGGPNTEAFF. V usage is TRBV6-6 and J usage is TRBJ1-1; D possibly corresponds to TRBD1 (5 bases). The V end lost 5 bases, the J end lost 1 base, and 11 bases lay between the germline ends. The CDR3 length is 14 residues. The germline V gene has CDR1 MNHNY and CDR2 SVGAGI (reference sequence).

The genes are TRBV7-2 and TRBJ1-2; 7 nucleotides line up with TRBD1. CDR1 is SGHTA, CDR2 FQGNSA, per germline. V dropped 5 bases and J dropped 2; count of bases not matched to a gene: 8. The length of the CDR3 is 15 residues. The CDR3, as DNA: TGTGCCAGCAGCCCGACAGGGCAAGAGAACTATGGCTACACCTTC. Translating gives CASSPTGQENYGYTF.

The chain is built from TRBV6-5 and TRBJ1-1; perhaps TRBD1 as D (6 bases). V was trimmed by 6 bases and J by 1 base, leaving 12 bases between them. CDR1 MNHEY and CDR2 SVGAGI come from the germline V gene. The CDR3 length is 14 residues. The CDR3 is CASSWTVENTEAFF. DNA of the CDR3: TGTGCCAGCAGCTGGACAGTTGAGAACACTGAAGCTTTCTTT.

The genes are TRBV10-3 and TRBJ2-7; 8 bases match TRBD1. CDR1 is ENHRY and CDR2 is SYGVKD in the germline V gene. The CDR3 totals 14 residues. V lost 1 base, J lost 2 bases, and 1 base stayed unmatched. This chain's CDR3 is CAISEFRGPYEQYF. The CDR3 DNA reads as TGTGCCATCAGTGAGTTCAGGGGGCCCTACGAGCAGTACTTC.

This clonotype was counted ten times or more. The gene calls are TRBV7-2 and TRBJ1-2; D not certain. From germline, CDR1 is SGHTA and CDR2 FQGNSA. The CDR3 is 13 residues long. Trimming shortened V by 0 bases and J by 2 bases, and 4 bases separated the two germline ends. The CDR3 DNA reads TGTGCCAGCAGCTTAGCAGTGAACTATGGCTACACCTTC. It encodes CASSLAVNYGYTF.

This clonotype was picked up many times. The chain carries TRBV11-2 and TRBJ1-1, with D unresolved. Germline CDR1 is SGHAT and CDR2 is FQNNGV. V shed 4 bases and J shed 1 base, with 7 bases lying between them. This CDR3 spans 13 amino acids. CDR3 sequence: CASSSNRNTEAFF. CDR3 in DNA: TGTGCCAGCAGCTCGAACAGGAACACTGAAGCTTTCTTT.

This clonotype was observed a handful of times. V usage is TRBV10-3 and J usage is TRBJ2-2; TRBD2 agrees at 9 bases. This CDR3 region has 16 residues. V gave up 3 bases and J gave up 2 bases; unmatched junction bases: 4. From germline, CDR1 is ENHRY and CDR2 SYGVKD. The CDR3 is CAISESGTSNTGELFF. DNA for the CDR3: TGTGCCATCAGTGAATCCGGGACTAGCAACACCGGGGAGCTGTTTTTT.

This clonotype came up many times. CDR3 amino acids: CSAKRGQNTGELFF. The CDR3 DNA is TGCAGTGCTAAACGGGGACAGAACACCGGGGAGCTGTTTTTT. The chain has TRBV20-1 and TRBJ2-2; possible D gene TRBD1, 6 bases. The CDR3 is made up of 14 amino acids. Germline CDR1 is DFQATT and CDR2 is SNEGSKA (reference sequence). Trimming shortened V by 4 bases and J by 1 base, and 10 bases separated the two germline ends.